One and the same sample provided the 28 T cell receptor beta chains below, sequenced in a study of OX40 agonist ivuxolimab in advanced cancers. Libraries were prepared by immunoSEQ multiplex PCR; TCRdb keeps only in-frame clonotypes and omits some of them. The data contain about 40,000 clones, around 82% of them seen just once; the ten biggest clones take up under 2%. This specimen consisted of CD4+ or CD8+ T cells sorted from blood, obtained in a trial of the OX40 agonist ivuxolimab. These receptor sequences come from an adult with an advanced solid tumor such as melanoma, head and neck, liver or kidney cancer.

The chain employs TRBV28 and TRBJ1-2; 8 bases fit TRBD1. This CDR3 comprises 13 residues. Unmatched junction bases numbered 5, after V lost 8 bases and J lost 3 bases. CDR1 and CDR2 (germline): MDHEN, SYDVKM. Written as DNA, the CDR3 is TGTGCCAGCGCCGTGACAGGGGACTATGGCTACACCTTC. Its translation is CASAVTGDYGYTF.

The CDR3 loop reads CASSQVGAYSGNTIYF. Written as DNA, the CDR3 is TGCGCCAGCAGCCAAGTAGGGGCTTACTCTGGAAACACCATATATTTT. The chain is built from TRBV4-1 and TRBJ1-3; weak D call: TRBD1 (5 bases). Trimming removed 1 base at V and 0 bases at J, with 10 bases between. CDR3 length: 16 amino acids. Germline lookup yields CDR1 MGHRA and CDR2 YSYEKL.

This clone was recorded once. J is TRBJ2-7 and V is TRBV28, with TRBD2 matching over 8 bases. This CDR3 contains 15 residues. Germline CDR1 MDHEN, CDR2 SYDVKM. V lost 4 bases to trimming and J lost 4 bases; unmatched junction nucleotides: 9. This chain's CDR3 is CASSSPSGSEYEQYF. The CDR3 region has the DNA TGTGCCAGCAGTTCACCGAGCGGGAGCGAGTACGAGCAGTACTTC.

The V call is TRBV7-2, the J call TRBJ2-1, with D unresolved. The length of the CDR3 is 14 residues. Trimming cost V 7 bases and J 1 base, with 11 bases left between them. Germline CDR1 is SGHTA and CDR2 is FQGNSA. For the CDR3, the DNA is TGTGCCAGCAACCTACCTCAATCCTACAATGAGCAGTTCTTC. Amino acids: CASNLPQSYNEQFF.

Only a few counts were recorded for this clone. V gene TRBV10-3 combines with J gene TRBJ2-7, with TRBD1 as a possible D gene (6 bases). Germline V gives CDR1 ENHRY, CDR2 SYGVKD. The length of the CDR3 is 14 residues. Trimming stripped 3 bases from V and 5 bases from J, with 14 bases between. The CDR3 spells CAISDQAGVDEQYF. CDR3 in DNA: TGTGCCATCAGTGATCAAGCAGGGGTCGACGAGCAGTACTTC.

This clone has more than one count but fewer than ten. The chain recombines TRBV25-1 with TRBJ2-5; 10 nucleotides align to TRBD1. The CDR3 loop spans 16 amino acids. Germline V gene data show CDR1 as MGHDK and CDR2 as SYGVNS. Losses at the gene ends were 3 bases for V and 4 bases for J; bases not matched to a gene: 8. The CDR3 here is CASSDPGTGDVETQYF. The CDR3 DNA reads TGTGCCAGCAGTGATCCGGGGACAGGGGACGTAGAGACCCAGTACTTC.

The gene calls are TRBV2 and TRBJ2-7; D possibly corresponds to TRBD1 (6 bases). Germline values: CDR1 SNHLY, CDR2 FYNNEI. V was pared by 5 bases and J by 4 bases, with 15 bases between. The CDR3 runs 14 residues. The CDR3: CASSMTGRGYEQYF. CDR3 in DNA: TGTGCCAGCAGTATGACAGGCCGCGGGTACGAGCAGTACTTC.

By its share, this clone is medium-sized. V is TRBV19 and J is TRBJ1-3, with D possibly matching TRBD1 (5 bases). The CDR3 spans 14 residues. Germline CDR1 LNHDA, CDR2 SQIVND (reference sequence). The V end was cut by 8 bases, the J end by 0 bases, with 11 bases between. The CDR3 DNA reads TGTGCCAGTTGGGACGGAAGCTCTGGAAACACCATATATTTT. This encodes CASWDGSSGNTIYF.

The chain combines TRBV4-1 with TRBJ1-5; 7 bases match TRBD1. The V gene end was trimmed by 2 bases and the J gene end by 4 bases; junction bases not matched to a gene: 8. The CDR3 covers 16 residues. Germline loops: CDR1 MGHRA, CDR2 YSYEKL. As DNA, the CDR3 is TGCGCCAGCAGCCAACCCGGGAGGGACAGAAATCAGCCCCAGCATTTT. It encodes CASSQPGRDRNQPQHF.

J is TRBJ2-1 and V is TRBV28; the D gene is possibly TRBD2 (6 bases). Germline V gives CDR1 MDHEN, CDR2 SYDVKM. This CDR3 contains 12 residues. Trimming took off 2 bases at V and 12 bases at J, with 11 bases between the two ends. The CDR3 DNA reads TGTGCCAGCAGTTTAGGAGGGAGAGGGCAGTTCTTC. It translates to CASSLGGRGQFF.

The gene calls are TRBV29-1 and TRBJ1-3; D uncertain. Germline V gene lookup returns CDR1 SQVTM and CDR2 ANQGSEA. V lost 4 bases, J lost 0 bases, and 13 bases lay in between. The CDR3 loop spans 15 amino acids. CDR3 in amino acids: CSVGGTSNSGNTIYF. The CDR3 DNA reads as TGCAGCGTTGGGGGAACATCCAACTCTGGAAACACCATATATTTT.

V gene TRBV10-3 combines with J gene TRBJ2-3; D gene unclear. The V end lost 10 bases, the J end lost 5 bases, and 10 bases lay between the germline ends. The CDR3 is made up of 11 amino acids. CDR1 is ENHRY, CDR2 SYGVKD, per germline. The CDR3 DNA is TGTGCCACCCGGATCCAAGATACGCAGTATTTT. Translated, it gives CATRIQDTQYF.

The chain joins TRBV30 to TRBJ1-5; tentative D call: TRBD1 (5 bases). The CDR3 is 14 residues long. V gave up 0 bases and J gave up 6 bases, with 12 bases separating them. Germline V gene sequence: CDR1 GTSNPN, CDR2 SVGIG (reference sequence). The CDR3 DNA reads TGTGCCTGGAGTGTTAGGCAGGGAAGTCAGCCCCAGCATTTT. This sequence encodes CAWSVRQGSQPQHF.

This clone was observed once. The V and J genes are TRBV18 and TRBJ2-6; unclear D gene. This CDR3 has 15 amino acids. Germline lookup yields CDR1 KGHSH and CDR2 LQKENI. Trimming took off 2 bases at V and 2 bases at J, with 7 bases between the two ends. CDR3 nucleotides: TGTGCCAGCTCACCATTACCAGCTGGGGCCAACGTCCTGACTTTC. This codes for CASSPLPAGANVLTF.

The genes are TRBV29-1 and TRBJ2-7, with D perhaps matching TRBD2 (5 bases). Looked up from germline, CDR1 is SQVTM and CDR2 is ANQGSEA. V lost 5 bases to trimming and J lost 4 bases, with 9 bases between them. The CDR3 totals 11 residues. The CDR3: CSVSRDYEQYF. CDR3 in DNA: TGCAGCGTTTCGAGGGATTACGAGCAGTACTTC.

Comment on this clone: The junction departs from the called germline gene at one end, perhaps through a read error. This chain links TRBV7-7 with TRBJ2-1, with a weak D call TRBD2 (5 bases). The CDR3 is made up of 12 amino acids. Germline V gene lookup returns CDR1 SSHAT and CDR2 FNYEAQ (reference sequence). The CDR3 DNA reads as TGTGCTAGCAGCCCGGGGAACAATGAGCAGTTCTTC. As protein: CASSPGNNEQFF.

The J gene is TRBJ2-6, the V gene TRBV2; D may match TRBD1 or TRBD2 (5 bases each). The CDR3 contains 19 residues. V was pared by 6 bases and J by 1 base, with 22 bases between. Germline lookup yields CDR1 SNHLY and CDR2 FYNNEI. For the CDR3, the DNA is TGTGCCAGCAGACCACCACGGGACCGGCTATCTTCTGGGGCCAACGTCCTGACTTTC. Translating gives CASRPPRDRLSSGANVLTF.

The J gene is TRBJ2-1, the V gene TRBV18; 12 nucleotides line up with TRBD2. Germline-derived CDR1 and CDR2 are KGHSH and LQKENI. The junction had 8 bases not matched to a gene; V was cut back by 0 bases and J by 8 bases. The CDR3 loop spans 17 amino acids. The CDR3 DNA is TGTGCCAGCTCACCACCGGCTAGCGGGGGGGCTATCTATGAGCAGTTCTTC. Protein: CASSPPASGGAIYEQFF.

The chain joins TRBV5-1 to TRBJ2-7; D gene unclear. Germline values: CDR1 SGHRS, CDR2 YFSETQ. The ends were cut back, 0 bases at V and 2 bases at J, with 12 bases in the middle. This CDR3 is 15 amino acids long. CDR3 sequence reads: CASSLAWQPPYEQYF. For the CDR3, the DNA is TGCGCCAGCAGCTTGGCCTGGCAGCCACCCTACGAGCAGTACTTC.

The V gene is TRBV5-1, the J gene TRBJ2-1; 13 bases agree with TRBD2. CDR1 is SGHRS, CDR2 YFSETQ, per germline. This CDR3 has 13 residues. The ends lost 7 bases at V and 5 bases at J; junction bases unmatched: 0. In nucleotides, the CDR3 is TGCGCCAGCGGACTAGCGGGGGACAATGAGCAGTTCTTC. It encodes CASGLAGDNEQFF.

The chain recombines TRBV7-3 with TRBJ2-1; D is possibly TRBD1 (5 bases). With 1 base removed from V and 5 bases from J, the gap between germline ends came to 15 bases. The CDR3 has 16 amino acids. Germline assignment: CDR1 SGHTA and CDR2 FQGTGA. The CDR3: CASSLRPSDSHNEQFF. The CDR3 bases are TGTGCCAGCAGCTTAAGACCGTCCGACAGTCACAATGAGCAGTTCTTC. Drawing the rest from reference TRBV7-3 and TRBJ2-1, the complete variable domain is GAGVSQTPSNKVTEKGKYVELRCDPISGHTALYWYRQSLGQGPEFLIYFQGTGAADDSGLPNDRFFAVRPEGSVSTLKIQRTERGDSAVYLCASSLRPSDSHNEQFFGPGTRLTVL.

The chain carries TRBV7-6 and TRBJ1-5; no clear D gene. The germline V gene encodes CDR1 SGHVS and CDR2 FNYEAQ. This CDR3 has 15 residues. Trimming stripped 1 base from V and 2 bases from J, with 9 bases between. This CDR3 reads CASSLGVLGNQPQHF. The CDR3 DNA reads TGTGCCAGCAGCTTAGGGGTATTGGGCAATCAGCCCCAGCATTTT.

The V and J genes are TRBV6-1 and TRBJ1-2; no clear D. This CDR3 has 15 amino acids. Germline V CDR1 and CDR2: MNHNS, SASEGT. V dropped 10 bases and J dropped 4 bases, with 22 bases sitting between them. In nucleotides, the CDR3 is TGTGCCACATTCGAGGCCCCCGTTAGACGCTATGGCTACACCTTC. This translates into CATFEAPVRRYGYTF.

This clone was detected only a few times. The gene calls are TRBV9 and TRBJ2-1; 12 bases are a match to TRBD2. The CDR3 consists of 16 residues. The V segment lost 4 bases and the J segment 5 bases; nucleotides outside the gene matches: 7. Germline V gene sequence: CDR1 SGDLS, CDR2 YYNGEE. The CDR3 DNA is TGTGCCAGCAGCTCCCAACTAGCGGGAGGTAACAATGAGCAGTTCTTC. Translating gives CASSSQLAGGNNEQFF.

V is TRBV11-2 and J is TRBJ2-3, with D tentatively TRBD1 or TRBD2 (5 bases each). The CDR3 extends over 14 amino acids. The germline gives CDR1 SGHAT, CDR2 FQNNGV. The ends were cut back, 1 base at V and 6 bases at J, with 11 bases in the middle. CDR3 region: CASSLGDGWDTQYF. DNA of the CDR3: TGTGCCAGCAGCTTAGGGGACGGCTGGGATACGCAGTATTTT.

This clone turned up a few times. The chain joins TRBV4-2 to TRBJ1-1, with TRBD1 matching over 7 bases. CDR1 LGHNA and CDR2 YNFKEQ come from the germline V gene. The CDR3 has 12 residues. Losses at the gene ends were 5 bases for V and 7 bases for J; bases not matched to a gene: 4. The CDR3 DNA is TGTGCCAGCAGCTTCCGGGACAGTGAAGCTTTCTTT. Its protein product is CASSFRDSEAFF.

The rearrangement joins TRBV7-3 to TRBJ1-1; unclear D gene. The CDR3 extends over 13 amino acids. Germline assignment: CDR1 SGHTA and CDR2 FQGTGA. V lost 1 base and J lost 7, with 10 bases in between. The CDR3 region has the DNA TGTGCCAGCAGCTTAAATGCCGGCTATGAAGCTTTCTTT. It encodes CASSLNAGYEAFF.

This clone has just one count. The genes are TRBV7-2 and TRBJ1-6; D gene ambiguous. The CDR3 has 14 residues. The V gene's germline CDR1 is SGHTA and CDR2 FQGNSA. V was shortened by 1 base and J by 7 bases, with 8 bases between the two germline ends. CDR3 nucleotide sequence: TGTGCCAGCAGCTTAGGCAGCTTCAATTCACCCCTCCACTTT. Protein sequence: CASSLGSFNSPLHF.